These 14 T cell receptor beta chains were sequenced from one sample in a study of CXCR3-negative and CXCR3-positive naive CD8 T cells. Broader study findings: TRB CDR3 hydrophobicity was greater in CXCR3-positive naive cells than in CXCR3-negative naive cells.

5' RACE with UMI labels generated the TRB cDNA libraries. From its re-call of the 5' RACE reads, TCRdb lists each CDR3 protein once, without DNA. Found here are approximately 100,000 distinct CDR3 sequences; the top ten clones hold approximately 0.36%. For these receptors, no antigen is known. What was sequenced was naive CXCR3+ CD8+ T cells from blood. The subset is: CD45RO-CCR7+CD27+CD95- naive CD8+ T cells expressing CXCR3 (TNR3+). These receptors all come from a human donor in good health. Some clones in this sample may be carry-over from other donors' samples.

The chain combines TRBV28 with TRBJ2-7; lacking DNA, the TRBD2 call made by TCRdb goes unchecked. Per the germline V gene, CDR1 is MDHEN and CDR2 is SYDVKM. The CDR3 length is 14 residues. CDR3: CASSLLAGVGEQYF.

The chain has TRBV6-1 and TRBJ2-7; the D call of TRBD1 rests on TCRdb alone, since no DNA is present to check it. The CDR3 runs 14 residues. Looked up from germline, CDR1 is MNHNS and CDR2 is SASEGT. CDR3 sequence: CASSEGRGRYEQYF.

The V and J genes are TRBV29-1 and TRBJ2-7; as DNA is missing, the TRBD2 call by TCRdb cannot be tested. The CDR3 contains 14 residues. Looked up from germline, CDR1 is SQVTM and CDR2 is ANQGSEA. Here the CDR3 reads CSVEASGGPYEQYF.

V gene TRBV25-1 combines with J gene TRBJ2-7. Per the germline V gene, CDR1 is MGHDK and CDR2 is SYGVNS. The CDR3 spans 13 residues. CDR3 amino acids: CASSETANYEQYF.

The chain recombines TRBV29-1 with TRBJ2-5; there is no DNA to check the TCRdb D call of TRBD1. The CDR3 covers 12 residues. The germline V gene has CDR1 SQVTM and CDR2 ANQGSEA. The CDR3 region is CSVAPGRETQYF. The full variable domain, completed using reference TRBV29-1 and TRBJ2-5, is SAVISQKPSRDICQRGTSLTIQCQVDSQVTMMFWYRQQPGQSLTLIATANQGSEATYESGFVIDKFPISRPNLTFSTLTVSNMSPEDSSIYLCSVAPGRETQYFGPGTRLLVL.

This chain joins TRBV30 and TRBJ2-1; TCRdb reports TRBD2, a call that lacks DNA to check it against. From germline, CDR1 is GTSNPN and CDR2 SVGIG (reference sequence). The CDR3 length is 14 residues. CDR3 loop: CAFRSSGGFNEQFF.

The chain has TRBV9 and TRBJ2-3; there is no DNA to check the TCRdb D call of TRBD2. The CDR3 extends over 14 amino acids. Germline V gene sequence: CDR1 SGDLS, CDR2 YYNGEE. CDR3 sequence reads: CASSVVGEADTQYF.

The genes are TRBV28 and TRBJ2-7; lacking DNA, the TRBD1 call made by TCRdb goes unchecked. CDR1 MDHEN and CDR2 SYDVKM come from the germline V gene. The CDR3 is 15 residues long. CDR3 in amino acids: CASSGVTGASYEQYF.

CDR3: CASSDGTSQETQYF. The J gene is TRBJ2-5, the V gene TRBV2; there is no DNA to check the TCRdb D call of TRBD2. Germline V CDR1 and CDR2: SNHLY, FYNNEI. The CDR3 is 14 amino acids.

The chain links TRBV5-6 to TRBJ1-1; TCRdb's D gene call, TRBD1, goes unchecked for lack of DNA. The CDR3 runs 14 residues. CDR1 is SGHDT, CDR2 YYEEEE, per germline. CDR3 protein: CASSMGDSYTEAFF.

The gene calls are TRBV11-2 and TRBJ2-5. Per germline, CDR1 SGHAT and CDR2 FQNNGV. The CDR3 totals 15 residues. The CDR3 here is CASSLALAYQETQYF.

This chain uses TRBV20-1 with TRBJ2-3; TCRdb designates TRBD2, a call that cannot be tested without DNA. The germline gives CDR1 DFQATT, CDR2 SNEGSKA (reference sequence). CDR3 size: 19 residues. This CDR3 is CSARSYTTGLLLRTDTQYF.

The chain joins TRBV5-1 to TRBJ2-1; the D call of TRBD2 rests on TCRdb alone, since no DNA is present to check it. This CDR3 is 17 amino acids long. Germline loops: CDR1 SGHRS, CDR2 YFSETQ. This chain's CDR3 is CASSPEGTRLSYNEQFF.

The gene calls are TRBV7-6 and TRBJ2-7; the D call from TCRdb, TRBD1, cannot be confirmed without DNA. The CDR3 covers 15 residues. CDR1 is SGHVS, CDR2 FNYEAQ, per germline. CDR3 amino acids: CASSSIGQGINEQYF.